This T cell receptor (beta chain) was documented in a study of blood T cell repertoires in COVID-19 (dated by TCRdb to the early 2020s). Background for the entire study: Collaborator samples came from the United States, Italy and Spain and covered acute and convalescent phases of COVID-19. The dataset comprised deeply sampled blood TCRbeta repertoires from subjects exposed to, actively infected with, or recovered from COVID-19. Where HLA class I and class II types were available, the types were taken from metadata supplied by the sample provider, not from assay-based typing. The repertoires were released in a freely available public database meant as a resource for research on the immune response to SARS-CoV-2. The prospective study material was composed of cDNA or gDNA derived from T cells, B-cell-depleted T cells, or PBMCs. The samples were drawn from the first 160 participants of the ongoing ImmuneRACE study and from some 1,300 subjects provided by 6 global collaborators. Nearly every sample came with metadata listing a de-identified subject ID, COVID-19 status, age in years and sex. What the work shows at the level of the full study, not this receptor alone: The amount of clinical and demographic metadata varied by source and participant and was provided uncurated.

Regarding this clone: Its antigen specificity is not known. No per-base quality is available; no much larger clone lies one base away.

Each collaborating institution followed its own protocols to collect whole blood in K2EDTA tubes. For TCRbeta analysis, collaborator samples were shipped as frozen whole blood, as isolated PBMCs, or as DNA extracted from either sample type. The germline V gene supplies CDR1 SGHTA and CDR2 FQGNSA. V drops 3 bases and J drops 7 bases, leaving 6 bases in between. Reading from cysteine to phenylalanine, the CDR3 counts 12 amino acids. This entry keeps only the CDR3 DNA: 36 bases, framed from base 1. TCRbeta CDR3 regions were amplified from genomic DNA by means of the immunoSEQ Assay, a bias-controlled multiplex PCR. Per the source publication's procedure: Within the assay, amplification of reference gene primers was used to estimate how many nucleated cells each sample contained. To quantify the absolute abundance of each unique TCRbeta CDR3 rearrangement, sequence reads were collapsed and filtered. For each sample, productive Simpson clonality was calculated as the square root of Simpson's diversity index across productive rearrangements. The immuneACCESS repertoire file appears here via TCRdb, limited to in-frame rearrangements. These files lack a portion of the clones; in checked studies, under half of the deficit traces to unresolved V genes, and the cause of the others is not known. V and J calls and clone size are given by that table; D and trimming were obtained from the DNA. The sample table records approximately 90,000 clones; approximately 81% of these occur just once. Clones ranked in the top ten supply approximately 4.5% of the sample.

Rearrangement joined TRBV7-2 to TRBJ2-2; a confident D gene designation cannot be given. Sequenced: peripheral blood. This TCR derives from a man aged 60 to 75 with acute or convalescent COVID-19. The DNA is TGTGCCAGCAGCTTTTACGGCGGGGAGCTGTTTTTT. Translated, this gives CASSFYGGELFF.